One sample yielded the 23 T cell receptor beta chains listed below, sequenced in a study of cytomegalovirus exposure and HLA in healthy donors (dated by TCRdb to the late 2010s). Receptor libraries were prepared by the immunoSEQ multiplex PCR assay. For the multiplex PCR, a mixture combining 60 forward primers for TCR Vbeta segments and 13 reverse primers for TCR Jbeta segments was used. TCRdb's version of the immuneACCESS table is confined to in-frame rearrangements and falls short of the full clone set. An unresolved V gene accounts for under half of the shortfall where checked; the remainder is of unknown origin. This sample comprises some 190,000 clones, more than 70% of them detected only once. Under 2% of the sample goes to the ten largest clones. Sequencing was done on a sample of PBMCs. All receptors derive from a man aged 35-49 years in good health and CMV-seropositive.

The V and J genes are TRBV7-9 and TRBJ2-5; 12 bases match TRBD2. Germline CDR1 is SEHNR and CDR2 is FQNEAQ (reference sequence). The V gene end was trimmed by 8 bases and the J gene end by 5 bases; junction bases not matched to a gene: 9. The CDR3 is 15 residues long. Here the CDR3 reads CASQRLAGDQETQYF. CDR3 bases: TGTGCCAGCCAGAGACTAGCGGGAGATCAGGAGACCCAGTACTTC.

This clone was found a few times. The chain combines TRBV25-1 with TRBJ1-2; 8 positions match TRBD1. The CDR3 extends over 13 amino acids. Trimming cost V 6 bases and J 8 bases; bases outside gene matches: 8. Germline-derived CDR1 and CDR2 are MGHDK and SYGVNS. In nucleotides, the CDR3 is TGTGCCAGCAGACGCGGACAGGGCGGCGGCTACACCTTC. It codes for CASRRGQGGGYTF.

The chain joins TRBV2 to TRBJ2-2; tentatively, D is TRBD1 (5 bases). The CDR3 is made up of 14 amino acids. Germline assignment: CDR1 SNHLY and CDR2 FYNNEI. V lost 6 bases and J lost 0, with 8 bases in between. CDR3 amino acids: CASRGLTNTGELFF. CDR3 DNA sequence: TGTGCCAGCAGGGGGCTCACGAACACCGGGGAGCTGTTTTTT.

This clone has just a few counts. This chain joins TRBV6-1 and TRBJ2-6; TRBD1 aligns across 8 bases. Trimming cost V 4 bases and J 2 bases; bases outside gene matches: 1. The CDR3 totals 15 residues. Germline CDR1 MNHNS, CDR2 SASEGT. The CDR3 nucleotides are TGTGCCAGCAGTGTGACAGGGGCTGGGGCCAACGTCCTGACTTTC. Translating gives CASSVTGAGANVLTF.

This chain joins TRBV7-4 and TRBJ2-7; 9 bases are a match to TRBD2. J was trimmed by 0 bases and V by 3 bases; bases with no gene match: 0. The CDR3 has 14 residues. Germline lookup yields CDR1 SGHVT and CDR2 SQSDAQ. The CDR3 coding sequence is TGTGCCAGCAGCTTTAGCGGGAGCTCCTACGAGCAGTACTTC. Its protein is CASSFSGSSYEQYF. Filled out from reference TRBV7-4 and TRBJ2-7, the complete variable domain reads GAGVSQSPRYKVAKRGRDVALRCDSISGHVTLYWYRQTLGQGSEVLTYSQSDAQRDKSGRPSGRFSAERPERSVSTLKIQRTEQGDSAVYLCASSFSGSSYEQYFGPGTRLTVT.

The chain carries TRBV7-9 and TRBJ1-5, with unresolved D. Per germline, CDR1 SEHNR and CDR2 FQNEAQ (reference sequence). CDR3 length: 13 residues. Trimming pared 5 bases from V and 5 bases from J, leaving 10 bases between. Here the CDR3 reads CASSGPADQPQHF. The CDR3 DNA is TGTGCCAGCAGCGGGCCCGCTGATCAGCCCCAGCATTTT. Based on the CDR3 plus reference TRBV7-9 and TRBJ1-5, the full variable domain is DTGVSQNPRHKITKRGQNVTFRCDPISEHNRLYWYRQTLGQGPEFLTYFQNEAQLEKSRLLSDRFSAERPKGSFSTLEIQRTEQGDSAMYLCASSGPADQPQHFGDGTRLSIL.

This chain uses TRBV5-1 with TRBJ2-5; the D gene is possibly TRBD2 (7 bases). Per the germline V gene, CDR1 is SGHRS and CDR2 is YFSETQ. The CDR3 covers 16 residues. Trimming removed 3 bases from V and 0 bases from J, with 15 bases in between. CDR3 region: CASSSRGGADQETQYF. CDR3 nucleotides: TGCGCCAGCAGCTCGCGTGGGGGGGCGGACCAAGAGACCCAGTACTTC.

V gene TRBV15 combines with J gene TRBJ1-2; perhaps TRBD1 as D (6 bases). The germline V and J ends were trimmed by 4 bases and 6 bases, with 18 bases remaining between them. This CDR3 is built from 15 residues. Per the germline V gene, CDR1 is LNHNV and CDR2 is YYDKDF (reference sequence). The CDR3 region has the DNA TGTGCCACCAGCATGATCACAGGGATTGGGAATGGCTACACCTTC. Amino acids: CATSMITGIGNGYTF.

This clone was picked up a small number of times. The chain joins TRBV4-3 to TRBJ2-1, with TRBD2 matching 8 bases. The V gene's germline CDR1 is LGHNA and CDR2 YSLEER. CDR3 length equals 16 residues. J was trimmed by 8 bases and V by 1 base; bases with no gene match: 10. The CDR3 bases are TGCGCCAGCAGCCAAGGAAGCGGGGGAGGTTTCGATGAGCAGTTCTTC. Translated, it gives CASSQGSGGGFDEQFF.

This clone was found a few times. The V gene is TRBV6-1, the J gene TRBJ1-1; D is unclear. V was shortened by 8 bases and J by 1 base, with 14 bases between the two germline ends. Germline CDR1 MNHNS, CDR2 SASEGT. This CDR3 has 14 amino acids. CDR3 sequence (DNA): TGTGCCAGCGCAACCACCGGGGAGAACACTGAAGCTTTCTTT. Protein sequence: CASATTGENTEAFF.

The chain couples TRBV28 to TRBJ2-7; TRBD2 agrees at 9 bases. CDR3 length: 14 residues. Germline V CDR1 and CDR2: MDHEN, SYDVKM. The junction had 2 bases not matched to a gene; V was cut back by 5 bases and J by 0 bases. The CDR3 spells CASSLSGSSYEQYF. The CDR3 DNA reads as TGTGCCAGCAGTCTTAGCGGGAGCTCCTACGAGCAGTACTTC.

This clone was counted once. The CDR3 reads CASRPTGGSAGELFF. For the CDR3, the DNA is TGCGCCAGCAGACCTACAGGGGGGAGTGCCGGGGAGCTGTTTTTT. This chain connects TRBV5-1 to TRBJ2-2; 8 positions match TRBD1. Germline CDR1 SGHRS, CDR2 YFSETQ. Trimming at V came to 5 bases and at J to 6 bases, leaving 9 bases not matched to a gene. CDR3 length: 15 residues.

The chain couples TRBV25-1 to TRBJ2-1, with D possibly being TRBD2 (6 bases). The germline V gene encodes CDR1 MGHDK and CDR2 SYGVNS. CDR3 length equals 15 residues. V was cut by 3 bases and J by 9 bases, with 18 bases left in between. The CDR3 DNA reads as TGTGCCAGCAGTGACGGGGGAAAGGTGTTGTTTGAGCAGTTCTTC. This gives the protein CASSDGGKVLFEQFF.

The J gene is TRBJ2-1, the V gene TRBV5-1; weak D call: TRBD2 (7 bases). The germline V gene has CDR1 SGHRS and CDR2 YFSETQ. V was pared by 2 bases and J by 7 bases, with 16 bases between. The CDR3 runs to 15 residues. The DNA of the CDR3 is TGCGCCAGCAGCTTTTCGGGGGGCGTGAGGAATGAGCAGTTCTTC. This encodes CASSFSGGVRNEQFF.

This clone was seen only a few times. The V call is TRBV30, the J call TRBJ1-2, with D possibly TRBD1 on 6 matching bases. From germline, CDR1 is GTSNPN and CDR2 SVGIG (reference sequence). The CDR3 loop spans 15 amino acids. Deletions cut 4 bases from V and 7 bases from J, with 22 bases between. The CDR3 sequence: CAWNPGTPAFSGYTF. CDR3 bases: TGTGCCTGGAACCCCGGGACACCCGCTTTTTCTGGCTACACCTTC.

This sequence joins TRBV9 and TRBJ2-7; 8 nucleotides agree with TRBD2. The ends lost 0 bases at V and 0 bases at J; junction bases unmatched: 5. This CDR3 region has 16 residues. Germline CDR1 SGDLS, CDR2 YYNGEE. CDR3 sequence reads: CASSVGAGVSSYEQYF. In DNA form, the CDR3 reads TGTGCCAGCAGCGTAGGAGCGGGGGTCAGCTCCTACGAGCAGTACTTC.

The chain carries TRBV10-3 and TRBJ2-5; TRBD2 matches at 7 bases. Trimming cost V 3 bases and J 5 bases; bases outside gene matches: 3. The length of the CDR3 is 13 residues. CDR1 is ENHRY, CDR2 SYGVKD, per germline. The CDR3 sequence is CAISDTTSETQYF. The CDR3 DNA is TGTGCCATCAGTGATACGACTAGCGAGACCCAGTACTTC.

This clone was observed a single time. This sequence joins TRBV27 and TRBJ1-5; 10 nucleotides agree with TRBD1. The CDR3 totals 12 residues. Per germline, CDR1 MNHEY and CDR2 SMNVEV (reference sequence). J gave up 11 bases and V 5 bases, and 3 bases lay outside the gene matches. The CDR3 DNA reads as TGTGCCAGCAGTACGGGACAGGGGTCCCAGCATTTT. The encoded protein is CASSTGQGSQHF.

This clone was observed a handful of times. The chain has TRBV2 and TRBJ2-3, with 9 bases matching TRBD1. Germline trimming cut 4 bases from V and 1 base from J; bases unmatched to any gene: 6. There are 16 residues in the CDR3. The germline V gene encodes CDR1 SNHLY and CDR2 FYNNEI. CDR3 residues: CASSASRDRGTDTQYF. The CDR3 DNA follows: TGTGCCAGCAGTGCTAGTAGGGACAGGGGCACAGATACGCAGTATTTT.

This sequence joins TRBV19 and TRBJ1-4; 9 bases are a match to TRBD1. Germline loops: CDR1 LNHDA, CDR2 SQIVND (reference sequence). V lost 3 bases and J lost 5; bases outside the gene matches: 1. The CDR3 totals 14 residues. The CDR3: CASSIGQGNEKLFF. DNA of the CDR3: TGTGCCAGTAGTATCGGACAGGGGAATGAAAAACTGTTTTTT.

CDR3 sequence (DNA): TGTGCCTGGAATACCCAGGGGAGGGGCACTGAAGCTTTCTTT. It yields the protein CAWNTQGRGTEAFF. The chain is built from TRBV30 and TRBJ1-1; weak D call: TRBD1 (6 bases). With 4 bases removed from V and 4 bases from J, the gap between germline ends came to 16 bases. The CDR3 consists of 14 residues. From germline, CDR1 is GTSNPN and CDR2 SVGIG (reference sequence).

This clone was detected only once. The chain carries TRBV28 and TRBJ2-4; D unresolved. CDR1 is MDHEN, CDR2 SYDVKM, per germline. V was cut by 3 bases and J by 0 bases, with 6 bases left in between. The CDR3 contains 14 residues. The CDR3 here is CASSLPGAKNIQYF. The CDR3 DNA reads TGTGCCAGCAGTTTGCCAGGAGCCAAAAACATTCAGTACTTC.

CDR3 amino acids: CATSSQGGYGYTF. Here the CDR3 DNA reads TGTGCCACCAGCAGTCAGGGGGGCTATGGCTACACCTTC. The V and J genes are TRBV15 and TRBJ1-2; 7 bases are shared with TRBD1. The CDR3 sequence is 13 residues long. Trimming at V came to 3 bases and at J to 4 bases, leaving 2 bases not matched to a gene. Germline V gene sequence: CDR1 LNHNV, CDR2 YYDKDF (reference sequence).